These 27 T cell receptor beta chains came from one sample sequenced in a study of shared clonotypes between healthy human individuals. Naivety among CD8 cells was defined by CD45RO negativity and positive CCR7 selection, thereby excluding terminally differentiated effector memory CD45RA+ cells. TCRdb's copy holds only in-frame clones and misses some; the assay was immunoSEQ multiplex PCR. In the table there are about 2.1 million clones, around 93% of which are singletons. Sequencing was performed on naive CD8+ T cells from PBMCs. The receptors here all came from a man younger than 35 in good health. Some clones in this sample may be carry-over from other donors' samples.

V gene TRBV10-3 combines with J gene TRBJ2-7; 8 nucleotides line up with TRBD2. The CDR3 consists of 16 residues. Germline CDR1 is ENHRY and CDR2 is SYGVKD. V was pared by 0 bases and J by 4 bases, with 8 bases of the junction left unmatched. The CDR3 here is CAISESIAGSFYEQYF. The DNA of the CDR3 is TGTGCCATCAGTGAGTCGATAGCGGGATCCTTTTACGAGCAGTACTTC.

The rearrangement joins TRBV14 to TRBJ2-3; D may be TRBD2 (5 bases). The V end lost 6 bases, the J end lost 5 bases, and 18 bases lay between the germline ends. This CDR3 is 15 amino acids long. The germline gives CDR1 SGHDN, CDR2 FVKESK. The CDR3 spells CASRARAGGLDTQYF. In DNA, the CDR3 is TGTGCCAGCAGAGCTAGGGCCGGAGGTTTAGATACGCAGTATTTT.

This rearrangement joins TRBV4-1 to TRBJ1-4; no clear D gene. The CDR3 covers 17 residues. Trimming pared 1 base from V and 0 bases from J, leaving 12 bases between. CDR1 and CDR2 (germline): MGHRA, YSYEKL. The CDR3, as DNA: TGCGCCAGCAGCCAAGGTTCCGGAACCGCAACTAATGAAAAACTGTTTTTT. It is translated as CASSQGSGTATNEKLFF.

This chain joins TRBV9 and TRBJ1-2; 7 bases line up with TRBD1. J lost 1 base, V lost 4 bases, and 10 bases had no gene match. Germline V gives CDR1 SGDLS, CDR2 YYNGEE. The CDR3 spans 16 residues. For the CDR3, the DNA is TGTGCCAGCAGCACGTCCAGGGGGGTACTTAACTATGGCTACACCTTC. It is translated as CASSTSRGVLNYGYTF.

The chain employs TRBV7-3 and TRBJ2-1, with D possibly TRBD2 on 6 matching bases. V lost 3 bases to trimming and J lost 7 bases, with 10 bases between them. Germline V lookup: CDR1 SGHTA, CDR2 FQGTGA. CDR3 length equals 13 residues. DNA for the CDR3: TGTGCCAGCAGCTTTCTGGAGGGGAATGAGCAGTTCTTC. Translation gives CASSFLEGNEQFF.

This clone was found once. The chain employs TRBV5-5 and TRBJ1-3; tentative D call: TRBD1 (5 bases). Germline CDR1 SGHKS, CDR2 YYEKEE (reference sequence). CDR3 size: 15 residues. Trimming left V 7 bases short and J 0 bases short, with 14 bases between. The CDR3 loop reads CASGGAGDSGNTIYF. The CDR3 nucleotides are TGTGCCAGCGGAGGGGCGGGTGACTCTGGAAACACCATATATTTT.

CDR3: CSVEVGGHGNSPLHF. CDR3 nucleotides: TGCAGCGTTGAGGTCGGGGGGCACGGGAATTCACCCCTCCACTTT. The J gene is TRBJ1-6, the V gene TRBV29-1, with D tentatively TRBD1 (6 bases). Germline assignment: CDR1 SQVTM and CDR2 ANQGSEA. This CDR3 spans 15 amino acids. Trimming removed 3 bases at V and 7 bases at J, with 16 bases between.

Only one count was recorded for this clone. V and J are TRBV7-6 and TRBJ2-7; 7 nucleotides agree with TRBD2. Trimming cost V 5 bases and J 4 bases; bases outside gene matches: 17. The CDR3 spans 17 residues. In germline, CDR1 is SGHVS, CDR2 FNYEAQ. The CDR3 bases are TGTGCCAGCAGCCCCCTCCCAGGGCTAGCGGCTGTTTACGAGCAGTACTTC. It is translated as CASSPLPGLAAVYEQYF.

The chain employs TRBV6-6 and TRBJ2-3; 12 bases are a match to TRBD1. The junction had 5 bases not matched to a gene; V was cut back by 4 bases and J by 3 bases. Germline CDR1 is MNHNY and CDR2 is SVGAGI (reference sequence). CDR3 length: 16 residues. The CDR3 here is CASSWDRGRLTDTQYF. CDR3 coding DNA: TGTGCCAGCAGTTGGGACAGGGGGCGCTTGACAGATACGCAGTATTTT.

Comment on this clone: Other DNA sequences in the sample encode the same CDR3. CDR3 DNA sequence: TGTGCCAGCAGTTTGTTTCCAGATACGCAGTATTTT. Amino acid sequence: CASSLFPDTQYF. The chain uses TRBV27 and TRBJ2-3; D is unclear. Germline-derived CDR1 and CDR2 are MNHEY and SMNVEV (reference sequence). Trimming stripped 3 bases from V and 4 bases from J, with 5 bases between. This CDR3 has 12 amino acids.

The J gene is TRBJ1-2, the V gene TRBV28, with D perhaps matching TRBD1 (6 bases). Germline assignment: CDR1 MDHEN and CDR2 SYDVKM. The CDR3 runs to 15 residues. With 3 bases removed from V and 7 bases from J, the gap between germline ends came to 18 bases. The CDR3 bases are TGTGCCAGCAGTTTCAATCGGGGGCAATCGGTTGGCTACACCTTC. Protein product: CASSFNRGQSVGYTF.

V gene TRBV5-1 combines with J gene TRBJ2-1; 8 positions match TRBD2. The germline CDR1 and CDR2 sequences are SGHRS and YFSETQ. The J segment lost 4 bases and the V segment lost 0 bases, leaving 6 bases of the junction unmatched. This CDR3 is built from 16 residues. The CDR3 sequence: CASSLVPSGPYNEQFF. CDR3 nucleotide sequence: TGCGCCAGCAGCTTGGTGCCTAGCGGGCCATACAATGAGCAGTTCTTC. The full variable domain, completed using reference TRBV5-1 and TRBJ2-1, is KAGVTQTPRYLIKTRGQQVTLSCSPISGHRSVSWYQQTPGQGLQFLFEYFSETQRNKGNFPGRFSGRQFSNSRSEMNVSTLELGDSALYLCASSLVPSGPYNEQFFGPGTRLTVL.

The rearrangement links TRBV5-4 to TRBJ2-7; TRBD1 agrees at 7 bases. The CDR3 loop spans 14 amino acids. With 3 bases clipped from V and 3 bases from J, the junction kept 6 bases outside the gene matches. Germline V gene sequence: CDR1 SGHNT, CDR2 YYREEE (reference sequence). For the CDR3, the DNA is TGTGCCAGCAGCTATGGGACAGCGGACTACGAGCAGTACTTC. This encodes CASSYGTADYEQYF. Drawing the rest from reference TRBV5-4 and TRBJ2-7, the complete variable domain is ETGVTQSPTHLIKTRGQQVTLRCSSQSGHNTVSWYQQALGQGPQFIFQYYREEENGRGNFPPRFSGLQFPNYSSELNVNALELDDSALYLCASSYGTADYEQYFGPGTRLTVT.

The chain combines TRBV7-2 with TRBJ2-7; D is undetermined. Trimming stripped 0 bases from V and 5 bases from J, with 8 bases between. CDR3 length: 13 residues. Germline V gene lookup returns CDR1 SGHTA and CDR2 FQGNSA. Here the CDR3 DNA reads TGTGCCAGCAGCTTAGCCCCAGGCCACGAGCAGTACTTC. The encoded protein is CASSLAPGHEQYF.

V is TRBV4-2 and J is TRBJ2-7, with 15 positions matching TRBD2. CDR3 length: 18 residues. Germline assignment: CDR1 LGHNA and CDR2 YNFKEQ. V was clipped by 1 base and J by 4 bases; unmatched bases: 8. The CDR3 DNA sequence: TGTGCCAGCAGCCAAGTGTGGACTAGCGGGAGGGCCGGATACGAGCAGTACTTC. It translates to CASSQVWTSGRAGYEQYF.

The chain is built from TRBV11-2 and TRBJ1-1; no clear D gene. This CDR3 region has 15 residues. The V and J ends lost 2 bases and 6 bases respectively, with 16 bases between them. Germline V gene data show CDR1 as SGHAT and CDR2 as FQNNGV. The CDR3, as DNA: TGTGCCAGCAGCTTATTTAGGCGTGGTGGCGCTGAAGCTTTCTTT. This translates into CASSLFRRGGAEAFF.

V usage is TRBV28 and J usage is TRBJ1-5, with D tentatively TRBD1 (5 bases). Germline CDR1 is MDHEN and CDR2 is SYDVKM. V dropped 5 bases and J dropped 5 bases, with 16 bases sitting between them. CDR3 size: 15 residues. The CDR3 protein is CASSSRQISHQPQHF. In nucleotides, the CDR3 is TGTGCCAGCAGTAGCCGACAGATCTCGCATCAGCCCCAGCATTTT. Full variable domain (outside the CDR3, taken from reference TRBV28 and TRBJ1-5): DVKVTQSSRYLVKRTGEKVFLECVQDMDHENMFWYRQDPGLGLRLIYFSYDVKMKEKGDIPEGYSVSREKKERFSLILESASTNQTSMYLCASSSRQISHQPQHFGDGTRLSIL.

This CDR3 is CASSFVSGNYNEQFF. Here the CDR3 DNA reads TGTGCCAGCAGTTTTGTTAGCGGGAACTACAATGAGCAGTTCTTC. The chain couples TRBV27 to TRBJ2-1, with 8 bases aligning to TRBD2. CDR1 is MNHEY, CDR2 SMNVEV, per germline (reference sequence). Trimming took 3 bases from V and 3 from J; bases not matched to a gene: 4. The CDR3 runs 15 residues.

V is TRBV21-1 and J is TRBJ2-7; TRBD2 reflects the table's D call only, with no check against the DNA. TRBV21-1 is deemed a pseudogene. The CDR3 runs to 13 residues. In DNA form, the CDR3 reads TGTGCGATGAAAGGAGTTCGCTCCTACGAGCAGTACTTC. This sequence encodes CAMKGVRSYEQYF.

CDR3 DNA: TGCGCCAGCAGCCGCGGGTTGAACTCCTACGAGCAGTACTTC. Translating gives CASSRGLNSYEQYF. This chain links TRBV5-1 with TRBJ2-7, with D possibly matching TRBD2 (5 bases). This CDR3 comprises 14 residues. Trimming stripped 4 bases from V and 0 bases from J, with 11 bases between. The germline V gene encodes CDR1 SGHRS and CDR2 YFSETQ.

This clone was observed a handful of times. This chain links TRBV9 with TRBJ1-2; 7 bases map to TRBD1. V shed 7 bases, J shed 6 bases, and the junction held 3 bases outside the gene matches. In germline, CDR1 is SGDLS, CDR2 YYNGEE. The CDR3 has 11 residues. CDR3: CASGGTDGYTF. The CDR3 DNA reads TGTGCCAGCGGAGGGACAGATGGCTACACCTTC. The full variable domain, rest sourced from reference TRBV9 and TRBJ1-2, is DSGVTQTPKHLITATGQRVTLRCSPRSGDLSVYWYQQSLDQGLQFLIQYYNGEERAKGNILERFSAQQFPDLHSELNLSSLELGDSALYFCASGGTDGYTFGSGTRLTVV.

About this clone: This specimen includes other DNA sequences encoding the same CDR3. The rearrangement uses TRBV4-3 and TRBJ1-2, with D maybe TRBD1 (5 bases). Germline V lookup: CDR1 LGHNA, CDR2 YSLEER. V lost 1 base to trimming and J lost 3 bases, with 9 bases between them. The CDR3 consists of 14 residues. The CDR3 protein is CASSQVGGDYGYTF. CDR3 sequence (DNA): TGCGCCAGCAGCCAAGTTGGGGGGGACTATGGCTACACCTTC.

The CDR3 is CASSYGQYSGNTIYF. For the CDR3, the DNA is TGTGCCAGCAGTTACGGACAGTACTCTGGAAACACCATATATTTT. The gene calls are TRBV6-5 and TRBJ1-3; D may be TRBD1 (6 bases). Trimming shortened V by 2 bases and J by 0 bases, and 8 bases separated the two germline ends. This CDR3 comprises 15 residues. Germline-derived CDR1 and CDR2 are MNHEY and SVGAGI.

The chain recombines TRBV15 with TRBJ1-1; D gene unclear. The length of the CDR3 is 13 residues. Trimming removed 5 bases at V and 1 base at J, with 8 bases between. Germline V gene sequence: CDR1 LNHNV, CDR2 YYDKDF (reference sequence). The CDR3: CATSQSRNTEAFF. The CDR3 nucleotides are TGTGCCACCAGCCAGTCCCGGAACACTGAAGCTTTCTTT.

This chain connects TRBV4-1 to TRBJ1-1; 7 nucleotides match TRBD1. This CDR3 spans 14 amino acids. Germline V gene sequence: CDR1 MGHRA, CDR2 YSYEKL. The junction had 5 bases not matched to a gene; V was cut back by 3 bases and J by 4 bases. This CDR3 is CASSQPTGVTEAFF. CDR3 nucleotides: TGCGCCAGCAGCCAGCCAACAGGGGTCACTGAAGCTTTCTTT.

The chain combines TRBV4-3 with TRBJ2-2; 7 bases are shared with TRBD1. There are 17 residues in the CDR3. Germline lookup yields CDR1 LGHNA and CDR2 YSLEER. After removal of 3 bases from V and 1 base from J, the junction contained 8 bases not matched to a gene. For the CDR3, the DNA is TGCGCCAGCAGCCAGGAGACAGGGTACCAGAACACCGGGGAGCTGTTTTTT. This codes for CASSQETGYQNTGELFF.

The rearrangement joins TRBV27 to TRBJ2-1, with TRBD1 matching 11 bases. The germline V gene has CDR1 MNHEY and CDR2 SMNVEV (reference sequence). With 8 bases clipped from V and 4 bases from J, the junction kept 4 bases outside the gene matches. The CDR3 totals 14 residues. The CDR3 coding sequence is TGTGCCAGCGTGGACAGGGGGCGTTACAATGAGCAGTTCTTC. It specifies CASVDRGRYNEQFF.